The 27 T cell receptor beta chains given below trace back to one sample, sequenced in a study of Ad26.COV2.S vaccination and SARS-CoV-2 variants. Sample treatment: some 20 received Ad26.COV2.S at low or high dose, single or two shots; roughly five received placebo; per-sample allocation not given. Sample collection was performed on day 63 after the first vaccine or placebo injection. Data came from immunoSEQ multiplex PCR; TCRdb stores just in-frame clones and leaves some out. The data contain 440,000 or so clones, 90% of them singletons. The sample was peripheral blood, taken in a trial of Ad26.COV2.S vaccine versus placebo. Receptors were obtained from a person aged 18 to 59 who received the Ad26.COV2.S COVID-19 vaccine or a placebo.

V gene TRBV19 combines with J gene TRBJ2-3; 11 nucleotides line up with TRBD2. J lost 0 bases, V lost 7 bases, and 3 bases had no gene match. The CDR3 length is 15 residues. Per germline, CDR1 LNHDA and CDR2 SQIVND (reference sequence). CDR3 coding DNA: TGTGCCAGTAAGGGACTAGCGGTTAGCACAGATACGCAGTATTTT. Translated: CASKGLAVSTDTQYF.

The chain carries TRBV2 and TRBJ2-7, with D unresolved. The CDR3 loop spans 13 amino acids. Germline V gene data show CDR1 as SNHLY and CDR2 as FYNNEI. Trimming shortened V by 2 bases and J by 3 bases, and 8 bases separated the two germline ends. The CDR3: CASSETVLYEQYF. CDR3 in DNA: TGTGCCAGCAGTGAAACTGTTCTCTACGAGCAGTACTTC. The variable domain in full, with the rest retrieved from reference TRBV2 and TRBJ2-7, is EPEVTQTPSHQVTQMGQEVILRCVPISNHLYFYWYRQILGQKVEFLVSFYNNEISEKSEIFDDQFSVERPDGSNFTLKIRSTKLEDSAMYFCASSETVLYEQYFGPGTRLTVT.

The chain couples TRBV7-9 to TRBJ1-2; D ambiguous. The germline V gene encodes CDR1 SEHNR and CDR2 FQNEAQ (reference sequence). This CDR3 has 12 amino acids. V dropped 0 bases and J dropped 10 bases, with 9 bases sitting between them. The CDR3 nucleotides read TGTGCCAGCAGCTTAGCGCTTTCTATCTACACCTTC. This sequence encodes CASSLALSIYTF.

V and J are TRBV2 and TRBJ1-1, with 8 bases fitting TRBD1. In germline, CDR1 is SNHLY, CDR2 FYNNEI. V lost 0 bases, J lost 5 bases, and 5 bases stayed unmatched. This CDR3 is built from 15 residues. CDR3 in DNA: TGTGCCAGCAGTGAAGCGGGGACAGGCGGTACTGAAGCTTTCTTT. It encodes CASSEAGTGGTEAFF.

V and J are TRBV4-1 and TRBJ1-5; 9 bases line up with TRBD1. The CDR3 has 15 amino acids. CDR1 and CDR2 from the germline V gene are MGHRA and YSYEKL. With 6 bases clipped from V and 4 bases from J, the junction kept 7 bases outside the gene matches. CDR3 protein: CASSPDRGLNQPQHF. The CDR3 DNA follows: TGCGCCAGCAGTCCGGACAGGGGATTAAATCAGCCCCAGCATTTT.

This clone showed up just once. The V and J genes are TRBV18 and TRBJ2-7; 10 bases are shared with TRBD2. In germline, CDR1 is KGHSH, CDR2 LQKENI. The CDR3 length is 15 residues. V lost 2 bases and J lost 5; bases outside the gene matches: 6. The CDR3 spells CASSPASGSRDEQYF. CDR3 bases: TGTGCCAGCTCACCAGCTAGCGGGAGCAGGGACGAGCAGTACTTC.

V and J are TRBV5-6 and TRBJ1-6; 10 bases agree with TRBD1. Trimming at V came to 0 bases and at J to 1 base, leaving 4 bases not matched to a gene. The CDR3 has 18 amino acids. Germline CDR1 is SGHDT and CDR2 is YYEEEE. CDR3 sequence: CASSLAWDRGSYNSPLHF. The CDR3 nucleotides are TGTGCCAGCAGCTTGGCCTGGGACAGGGGATCCTATAATTCACCCCTCCACTTT.

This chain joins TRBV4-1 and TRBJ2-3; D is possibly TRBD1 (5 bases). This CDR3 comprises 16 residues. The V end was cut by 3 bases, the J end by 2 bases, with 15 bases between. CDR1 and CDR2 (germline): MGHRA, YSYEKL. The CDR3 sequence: CASSQRTDSPTDTQYF. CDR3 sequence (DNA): TGCGCCAGCAGCCAGCGCACAGACAGCCCCACAGATACGCAGTATTTT.

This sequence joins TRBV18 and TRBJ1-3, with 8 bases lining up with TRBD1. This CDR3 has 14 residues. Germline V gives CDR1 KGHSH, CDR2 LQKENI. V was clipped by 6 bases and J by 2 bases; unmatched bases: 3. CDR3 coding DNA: TGTGCCAGCTCTGCACAGGGGGCTGGAAACACCATATATTTT. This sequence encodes CASSAQGAGNTIYF.

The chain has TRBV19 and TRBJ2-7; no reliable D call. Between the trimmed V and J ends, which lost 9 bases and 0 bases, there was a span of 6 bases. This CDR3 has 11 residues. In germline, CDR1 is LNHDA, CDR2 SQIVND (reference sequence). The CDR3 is CASGYSYEQYF. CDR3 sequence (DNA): TGTGCCAGCGGATACTCCTACGAGCAGTACTTC.

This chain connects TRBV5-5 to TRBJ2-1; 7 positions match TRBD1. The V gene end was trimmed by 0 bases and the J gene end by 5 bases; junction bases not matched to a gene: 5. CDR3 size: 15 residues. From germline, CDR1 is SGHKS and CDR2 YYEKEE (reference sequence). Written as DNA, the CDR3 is TGTGCCAGCAGCTTGGGATGGGACAGCAACAATGAGCAGTTCTTC. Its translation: CASSLGWDSNNEQFF.

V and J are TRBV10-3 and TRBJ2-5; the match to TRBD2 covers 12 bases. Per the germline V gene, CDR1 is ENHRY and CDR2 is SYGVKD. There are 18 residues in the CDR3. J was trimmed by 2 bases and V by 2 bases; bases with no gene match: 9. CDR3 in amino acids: CAISEPKALAGGQETQYF. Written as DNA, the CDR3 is TGTGCCATCAGTGAGCCCAAGGCCCTAGCGGGAGGGCAAGAGACCCAGTACTTC.

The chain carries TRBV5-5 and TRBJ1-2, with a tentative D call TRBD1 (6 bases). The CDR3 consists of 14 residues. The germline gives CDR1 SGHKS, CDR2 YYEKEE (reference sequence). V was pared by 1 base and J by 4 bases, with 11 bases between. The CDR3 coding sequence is TGTGCCAGCAGCTTGTATCCAGGGGCCTATGGCTACACCTTC. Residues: CASSLYPGAYGYTF.

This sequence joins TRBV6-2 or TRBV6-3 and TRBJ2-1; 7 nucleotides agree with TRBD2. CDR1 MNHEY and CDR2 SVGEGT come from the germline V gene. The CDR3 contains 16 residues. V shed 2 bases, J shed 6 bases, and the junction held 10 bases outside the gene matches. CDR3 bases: TGTGCCAGCAGTTACATCGGGCTAGCGGTTACCAATGAGCAGTTCTTC. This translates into CASSYIGLAVTNEQFF.

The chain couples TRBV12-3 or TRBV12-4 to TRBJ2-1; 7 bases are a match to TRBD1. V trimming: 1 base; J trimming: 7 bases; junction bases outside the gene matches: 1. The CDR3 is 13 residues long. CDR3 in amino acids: CASSLVRGNEQFF. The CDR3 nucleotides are TGTGCCAGCAGTTTAGTCAGGGGGAATGAGCAGTTCTTC.

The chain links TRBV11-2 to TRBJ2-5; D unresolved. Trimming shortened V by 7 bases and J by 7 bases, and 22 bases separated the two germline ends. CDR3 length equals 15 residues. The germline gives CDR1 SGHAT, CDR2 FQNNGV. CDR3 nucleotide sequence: TGTGCCAGCACCCCCCTCGGCGCGCTCCCCGGGACCCAGTACTTC. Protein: CASTPLGALPGTQYF.

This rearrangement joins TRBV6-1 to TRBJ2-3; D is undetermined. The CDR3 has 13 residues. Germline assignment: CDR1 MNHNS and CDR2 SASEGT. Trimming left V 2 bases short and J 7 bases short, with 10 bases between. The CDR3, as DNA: TGTGCCAGCAGTGAAAGGTCCATGAATACGCAGTATTTT. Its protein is CASSERSMNTQYF.

The CDR3 sequence is CAAGAEIGELFF. In nucleotides, the CDR3 is TGTGCCGCCGGAGCGGAGATCGGGGAGCTGTTTTTT. This chain joins TRBV27 and TRBJ2-2, with D possibly TRBD2 on 5 matching bases. The V and J ends lost 11 bases and 7 bases respectively, with 14 bases between them. Germline V gene sequence: CDR1 MNHEY, CDR2 SMNVEV (reference sequence). The length of the CDR3 is 12 residues.

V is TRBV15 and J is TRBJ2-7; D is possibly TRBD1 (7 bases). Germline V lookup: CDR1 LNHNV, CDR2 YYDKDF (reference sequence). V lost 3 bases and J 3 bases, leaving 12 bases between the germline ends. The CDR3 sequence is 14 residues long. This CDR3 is CATSRNRGLYEQYF. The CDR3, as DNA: TGTGCCACCAGCAGGAACAGGGGACTCTACGAGCAGTACTTC.

CDR3 in DNA: TGTGCCAATCGGGGGGAATCAGAGACCCAGTACTTC. It is translated as CANRGESETQYF. The chain links TRBV2 to TRBJ2-5, with 7 bases that match TRBD2. Trimming removed 10 bases from V and 4 bases from J; junction bases left unmatched: 6. Germline V gene sequence: CDR1 SNHLY, CDR2 FYNNEI. The CDR3 spans 12 residues.

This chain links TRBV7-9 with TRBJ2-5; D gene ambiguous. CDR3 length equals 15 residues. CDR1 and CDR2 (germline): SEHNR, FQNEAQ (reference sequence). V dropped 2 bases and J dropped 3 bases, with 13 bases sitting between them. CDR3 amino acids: CASSLRRRLEETQYF. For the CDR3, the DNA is TGTGCCAGCAGCTTAAGGCGCAGACTGGAAGAGACCCAGTACTTC.

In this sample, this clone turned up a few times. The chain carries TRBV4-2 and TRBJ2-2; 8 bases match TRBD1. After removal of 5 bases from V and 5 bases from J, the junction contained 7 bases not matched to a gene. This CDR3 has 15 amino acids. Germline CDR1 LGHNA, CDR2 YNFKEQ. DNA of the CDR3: TGTGCCAGCAGCGTCTGGACAGGGCGAACCGGGGAGCTGTTTTTT. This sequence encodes CASSVWTGRTGELFF.

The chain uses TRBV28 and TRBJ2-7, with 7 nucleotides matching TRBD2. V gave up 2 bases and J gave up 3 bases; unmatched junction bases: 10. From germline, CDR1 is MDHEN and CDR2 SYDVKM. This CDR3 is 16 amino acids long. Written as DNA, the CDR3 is TGTGCCAGCAGTTTAGGGTTGGGGGAGGGTAGCTACGAGCAGTACTTC. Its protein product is CASSLGLGEGSYEQYF.

This chain's CDR3 is CASSLGWLSTDTQYF. CDR3 DNA sequence: TGTGCCAGCAGCTTAGGGTGGCTATCCACAGATACGCAGTATTTT. The chain carries TRBV11-2 and TRBJ2-3; no firm D call. This CDR3 region has 15 residues. Trimming took off 1 base at V and 2 bases at J, with 10 bases between the two ends. Germline CDR1 is SGHAT and CDR2 is FQNNGV.

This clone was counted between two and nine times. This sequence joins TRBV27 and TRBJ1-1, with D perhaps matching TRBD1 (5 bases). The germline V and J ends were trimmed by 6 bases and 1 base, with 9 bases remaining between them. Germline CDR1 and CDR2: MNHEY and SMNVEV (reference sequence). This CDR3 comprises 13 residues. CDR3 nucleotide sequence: TGTGCCAGCAGGTATCAGGGGAACACTGAAGCTTTCTTT. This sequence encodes CASRYQGNTEAFF.

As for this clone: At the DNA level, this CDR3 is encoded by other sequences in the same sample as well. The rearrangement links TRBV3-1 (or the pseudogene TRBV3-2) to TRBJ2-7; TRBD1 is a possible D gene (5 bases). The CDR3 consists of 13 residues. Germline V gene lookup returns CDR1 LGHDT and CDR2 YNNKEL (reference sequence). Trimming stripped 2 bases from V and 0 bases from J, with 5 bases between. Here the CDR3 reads CASSQRGSYEQYF. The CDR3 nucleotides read TGTGCCAGCAGCCAAAGGGGCTCCTACGAGCAGTACTTC.

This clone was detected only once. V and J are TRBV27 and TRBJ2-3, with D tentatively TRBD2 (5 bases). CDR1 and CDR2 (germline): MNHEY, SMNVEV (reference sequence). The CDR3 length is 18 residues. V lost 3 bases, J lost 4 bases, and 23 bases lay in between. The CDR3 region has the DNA TGTGCCAGCAGTTTGAGCCCGGACTTGTTCAAAGCAGCAGATACGCAGTATTTT. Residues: CASSLSPDLFKAADTQYF.